Below, one T cell receptor (beta chain) is given with its context. Antigen: not known. Sequenced by immunoSEQ multiplex PCR; TCRdb stores in-frame clones only, minus some. The data show approximately 12,000 clones, around nine tenths seen once. The sample originates from a study of STAT3 mutations in large granular lymphocyte leukemia. The CDR3 spans 15 residues. CDR1 and CDR2 from the germline V gene are LGHNA and YSLEER. The V end was cut by 0 bases, the J end by 4 bases, with 12 bases between. Study-wide results and caveats: Clonal expansion was inferred from samples taken at other timepoints. In T-cell large granular lymphocyte leukemia, about half of patients showed multiple immunodominant subclonotypes.

The sequencing input was peripheral blood mononuclear cells. The chain combines TRBV4-3 with TRBJ1-2; D is undetermined. The TCR sequence derives from a man in his forties with T-cell large granular lymphocyte leukemia. Some clones in this sample may be carry-over from other donors' samples. The CDR3 loop reads CASSQDRTSFYGYTF. The CDR3 region has the DNA TGCGCCAGCAGCCAAGATCGGACCTCTTTCTATGGCTACACCTTC.